This T cell receptor beta chain appears in the sequencing data of a study of early T cells in non-severe SARS-CoV-2 infection. As for the study in general: The authors sequenced bulk RNA from unsorted whole blood, leaving chains unpaired.

Attachment of unique molecular identifiers was made to individual cDNA molecules. Each CDR3 protein is one row after TCRdb ran MiXCR on the 5' RACE reads. The sample yields some 70,000 distinct CDR3 sequences, about 9% seen once. CDR1 and CDR2 (germline): DFQATT, SNEGSKA (reference sequence). V was cut by 3 bases and J by 4 bases, with 14 bases left in between. CDR3 length: 14 residues. The V call is TRBV20-1, the J call TRBJ2-3, with TRBD2 as a possible D gene (5 bases). This clonotype originated in an adult who was a healthcare worker with PCR-confirmed SARS-CoV-2 infection or an uninfected control (not recorded which). The specimen sequenced was whole blood. CDR3 amino acids: CSASSGVLPDTQYF. CDR3 coding DNA: TGCAGTGCTAGTTCCGGGGTTCTCCCAGATACGCAGTATTTT.